This TCR beta chain is drawn from a study of control samples from healthy donors and cancer patients. The protocol was immunoSEQ multiplex PCR, while the TCRdb copy is restricted to in-frame clones and leaves out a portion. This sample has approximately 120,000 clones, with about nine tenths found just once. CDR3 length: 16 residues. V gave up 5 bases and J gave up 2 bases, with 18 bases separating them. Germline V gene data show CDR1 as MDHEN and CDR2 as SYDVKM. The chain combines TRBV28 with TRBJ1-2; no clear D gene. The receptor comes from a human donor in good health. The donor label of this sample is uncertain. Sample: blood. The CDR3 DNA sequence: TGTGCCAGCAGTAGTTTGGCCAAGGGTAAAAACTATGGCTACACCTTC. It is translated as CASSSLAKGKNYGYTF.